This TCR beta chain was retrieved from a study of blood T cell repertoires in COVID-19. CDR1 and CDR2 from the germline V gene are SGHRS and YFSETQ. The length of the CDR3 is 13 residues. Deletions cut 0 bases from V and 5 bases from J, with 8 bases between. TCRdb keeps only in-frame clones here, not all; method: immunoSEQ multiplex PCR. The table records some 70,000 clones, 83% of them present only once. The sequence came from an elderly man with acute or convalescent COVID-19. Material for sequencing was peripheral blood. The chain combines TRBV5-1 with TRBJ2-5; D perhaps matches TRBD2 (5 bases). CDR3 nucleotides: TGCGCCAGCAGCTTGGGCGGCGGGGAGACCCAGTACTTC. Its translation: CASSLGGGETQYF.